This T cell receptor (beta chain) was captured in a study of blood T cell repertoires in COVID-19. Sequencing was performed with immunoSEQ multiplex PCR; in TCRdb, only in-frame clones are kept and a portion is missing. The data hold around 290,000 clones, with around 89% observed a single time. CDR3 length: 19 amino acids. Germline values: CDR1 LNHNV, CDR2 YYDKDF (reference sequence). With 3 bases removed from V and 8 bases from J, the gap between germline ends came to 29 bases. The sequencing input was peripheral blood. The chain uses TRBV15 and TRBJ2-1; D possibly corresponds to TRBD1 (5 bases). This TCR was recovered from a man aged 40-55 years with acute or convalescent COVID-19. DNA for the CDR3: TGTGCCACCAGCAGGATACGGATGGGGCGATTCTCTAGGACCGATGAGCAGTTCTTC. Encoded protein: CATSRIRMGRFSRTDEQFF.